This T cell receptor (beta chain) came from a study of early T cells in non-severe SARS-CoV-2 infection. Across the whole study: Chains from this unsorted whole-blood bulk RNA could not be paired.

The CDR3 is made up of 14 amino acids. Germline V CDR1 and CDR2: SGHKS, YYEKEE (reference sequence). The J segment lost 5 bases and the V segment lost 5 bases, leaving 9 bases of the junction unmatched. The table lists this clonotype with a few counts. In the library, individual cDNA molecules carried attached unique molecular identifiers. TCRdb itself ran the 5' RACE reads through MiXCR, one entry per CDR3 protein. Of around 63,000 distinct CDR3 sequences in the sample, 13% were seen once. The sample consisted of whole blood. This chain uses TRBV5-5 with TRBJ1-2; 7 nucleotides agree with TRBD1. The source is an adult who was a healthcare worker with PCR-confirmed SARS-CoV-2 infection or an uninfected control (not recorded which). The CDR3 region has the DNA TGTGCCAGCAGTCCAGAAATCAGGGGGTATGGCTACACCTTC. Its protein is CASSPEIRGYGYTF. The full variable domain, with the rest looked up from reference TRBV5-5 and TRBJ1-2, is DAGVTQSPTHLIKTRGQQVTLRCSPISGHKSVSWYQQVLGQGPQFIFQYYEKEERGRGNFPDRFSARQFPNYSSELNVNALLLGDSALYLCASSPEIRGYGYTFGSGTRLTVV.